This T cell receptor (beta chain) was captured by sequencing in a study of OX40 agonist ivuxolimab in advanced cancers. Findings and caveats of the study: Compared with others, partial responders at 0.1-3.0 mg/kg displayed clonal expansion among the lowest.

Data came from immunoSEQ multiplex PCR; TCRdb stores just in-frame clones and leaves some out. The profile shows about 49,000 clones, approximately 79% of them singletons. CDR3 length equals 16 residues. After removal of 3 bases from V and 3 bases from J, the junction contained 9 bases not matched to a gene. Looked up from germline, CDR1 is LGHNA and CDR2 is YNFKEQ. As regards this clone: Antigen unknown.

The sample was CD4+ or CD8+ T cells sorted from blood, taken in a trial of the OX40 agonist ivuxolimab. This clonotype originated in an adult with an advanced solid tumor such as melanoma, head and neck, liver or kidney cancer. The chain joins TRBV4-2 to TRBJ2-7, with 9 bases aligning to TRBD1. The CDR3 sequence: CASSHLPGQGLYEQYF. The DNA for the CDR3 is TGTGCCAGCAGCCATCTCCCGGGACAGGGACTCTACGAGCAGTACTTC.